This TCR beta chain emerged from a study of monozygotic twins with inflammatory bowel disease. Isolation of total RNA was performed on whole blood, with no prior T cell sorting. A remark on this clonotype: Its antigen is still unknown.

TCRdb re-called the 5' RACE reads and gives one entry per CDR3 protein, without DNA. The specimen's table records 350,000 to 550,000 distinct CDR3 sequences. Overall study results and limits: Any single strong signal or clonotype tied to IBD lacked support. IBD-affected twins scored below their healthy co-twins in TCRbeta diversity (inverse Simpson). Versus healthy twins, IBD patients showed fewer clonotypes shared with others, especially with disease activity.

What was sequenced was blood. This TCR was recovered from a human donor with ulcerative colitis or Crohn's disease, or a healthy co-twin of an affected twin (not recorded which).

CDR3 region: CASTPGTPVDTQYF. The rearrangement uses TRBV28 and TRBJ2-3; TCRdb reports TRBD1, a call that lacks DNA to check it against. CDR1 is MDHEN, CDR2 SYDVKM, per germline. CDR3 length: 14 residues.